This T cell receptor beta chain was identified in a study of blood T cell repertoires in COVID-19 (dated by TCRdb to the early 2020s). Study-level background: Samples covering the acute and convalescent phases of COVID-19 were provided by collaborators in the United States, Italy and Spain. A de-identified subject ID, COVID-19 status, age in years and sex were almost always included in the sample metadata. Samples were obtained from the ongoing ImmuneRACE study (first 160 participants) and from approximately 1,200 subjects provided by 6 global collaborators. Deeply sampled blood TCRbeta repertoires from subjects exposed to, actively infected with, or recovered from COVID-19 were included in the dataset. Where available, HLA class I and class II types were obtained from metadata supplied by the sample provider rather than from assay-based typing. The repertoires were made available in a free public database intended to serve as a resource for research on the immune response to SARS-CoV-2. The prospective study material was composed of cDNA or gDNA derived from T cells, B-cell-depleted T cells, or PBMCs. Overall study outcomes, separate from this receptor: How much clinical and demographic metadata was included differed by source and by participant, and the metadata was provided uncurated.

Participants in the prospective study were enrolled through a virtual design, were aged roughly 18 to 100 years, and lived in roughly 26 United States geographic areas. In the prospective study, participants were assigned to cohorts based on the clinical history participants reported in a screening survey and a study questionnaire. Each participant in the prospective study had whole blood, serum and a nasopharyngeal or oropharyngeal swab collected by mobile phlebotomists. Participants in the prospective study had the option to provide additional blood draws and questionnaires over a roughly 2-month period. Prospective study blood samples were shipped either frozen or at room temperature before DNA extraction. Counted from cysteine to phenylalanine, this CDR3 has 17 amino acids. Only the CDR3 DNA is retained, 51 bases long and in frame from the first base. Note on this clone: What this receptor recognizes is not known. No base quality information exists; no much larger clone differs at one position.

TCRbeta CDR3 regions were amplified from genomic DNA by means of the immunoSEQ Assay, a bias-controlled multiplex PCR. The original pipeline was this. Nucleated cell counts per sample were estimated from amplification of reference gene primers within the assay. Sequence reads were collapsed and filtered to measure the absolute abundance of every unique TCRbeta CDR3 rearrangement. For each sample, productive Simpson clonality was calculated as the square root of Simpson's diversity index over productive rearrangements. TCRdb provides this immuneACCESS table in a form limited to in-frame rearrangements. Some clones are lacking; in checked studies, under half of them reflect an unresolved V gene, and why the rest are absent is not known. The V and J calls and the clone size are those of that table, but D and trimming were determined from the DNA. The sample has about 260,000 clones on record, around 89% of them singletons. The top ten clones comprise 4.1% of the sample.

This TCR derives from a woman in her twenties or thirties with acute COVID-19. Sequencing used PBMCs or T cells enriched from blood (not recorded which). The chain is assembled from TRBV12-2 and TRBJ2-1; the table's TRBD2 call for D was not verified on the DNA. TRBV12-2 is recorded as a pseudogene. At the DNA level, the sequence is TGTGCAAGTCGCTTTAGTGCCCTAGCGGGAAAGTACAATGAGCAGTTCTTC. The resulting protein is CASRFSALAGKYNEQFF.